This TCR beta chain was captured by sequencing in a study of CD8+ T cells in alopecia areata. The wider study: After 6 to 18 months of tofacitinib, follow-up continued 6 months off drug.

Overall study findings and caveats: While patients received tofacitinib, many expanded lesional clones remained present in scalp and blood. Scalp sample sequencing also detects resident alphabeta T cells of normal skin.

Treatment described: oral pan-JAK inhibitor, 5-10 mg twice daily. The researchers isolated CD4+ and CD8+ T cells from PBMCs by sorting. Germline assignment: CDR1 KGHSH and CDR2 LQKENI. With 4 bases removed from V and 8 bases from J, the gap between germline ends came to 9 bases. The CDR3 consists of 13 residues. As concerns this clone: Its antigen is still unknown.

TCR sequencing used cDNA made by reverse transcription of extracted RNA. The method was immunoSEQ multiplex PCR; TCRdb's version includes in-frame clones alone and lacks a portion of them. The sample has approximately 160,000 clones, less than 70% seen once. Sequenced here: CD4+ T cells sorted from blood, sampled at week 24, from a patient treated with tofacitinib. V is TRBV18 and J is TRBJ1-6; D ambiguous. The clonotype was recovered from a human donor with alopecia areata. The DNA for the CDR3 is TGTGCCAGCTCACTGGGTGAGGATTCACCCCTCCACTTT. It is translated as CASSLGEDSPLHF.